This is a list of T cell receptor beta chains from one sample in a study of cytomegalovirus exposure and HLA in healthy donors. The table came from immunoSEQ multiplex PCR; TCRdb's copy has only in-frame clones and leaves some out. This sample has some 120,000 clones, with roughly 69% found just once. Sequenced: PBMCs. All receptors derive from a woman aged 30 to 39 in good health and CMV-seronegative. CDR3s include the opening cysteine and the closing phenylalanine or tryptophan. Each record gives: clone size, J gene, V gene, D gene, CDR3 length, CDR3 DNA, CDR3 protein. D genes are given only for firm matches. Where a row states a size, it is once, few, many or the class of an expanded clone; other rows omit it.

>few|TRBJ2-1|TRBV27|TRBD2|18
TGTGCCAGCAGTTTATCTCCTCTGGGTAGCGGGCTGTACAATGAGCAGTTCTTC
CASSLSPLGSGLYNEQFF
>once|TRBJ1-6|TRBV6-5|TRBD1|14
TGTGCCAGCAGTTTTGGCAGGGGGCATTCACCCCTCCACTTT
CASSFGRGHSPLHF
>few|TRBJ2-5|TRBV28|TRBD1|16
TGTGCCAGCAGTTTAGGGGGACAGGGGTACCAAGAGACCCAGTACTTC
CASSLGGQGYQETQYF
>few|TRBJ2-7|TRBV5-8|.|14
TGTGCCAGCAGCTTGGCTTGGCAGGACTACGAGCAGTACTTC
CASSLAWQDYEQYF
>.|TRBJ2-5|TRBV7-3|.|13
TGTGCCAGCAGCTTAATCAGGGAAGAGACCCAGTACTTC
CASSLIREETQYF
>.|TRBJ2-2|TRBV9|.|15
TGTGCCAGCAGCTTAGGGGGGGGATTAACCGGGGAGCTGTTTTTT
CASSLGGGLTGELFF
>.|TRBJ2-3|TRBV27|.|17
TGTGCCAGCAGTCTATTCACAGGCGCTTCACTCACAGATACGCAGTATTTT
CASSLFTGASLTDTQYF
>.|TRBJ1-1|TRBV5-6|TRBD1|11
TGTGCCAACACAGGGGGGATAAAAGCTTTCTTT
CANTGGIKAFF
>.|TRBJ1-1|TRBV29-1|TRBD1|12
TGCAGCGGCGGGACAGATAACACTGAAGCTTTCTTT
CSGGTDNTEAFF
>once|TRBJ2-7|TRBV10-2|TRBD2|16
TGCGCCAGCAGTGAGTTAGGGCGGGAGTCCCACTACGAGCAGTACTTC
CASSELGRESHYEQYF
>few|TRBJ2-1|TRBV14|.|11
TGTGCCAGCAGCCAAGAACGTGGCCAGTTCTTC
CASSQERGQFF
>few|TRBJ1-2|TRBV6-5|TRBD1|15
TGTGCCAGCAGTTACCTAACCCACAGGGGTGGAGGCTACACCTTC
CASSYLTHRGGGYTF
>once|TRBJ1-1|TRBV29-1|TRBD1|14
TGCAGCGTCGGGACAGGGGGTTTTACCACTGAAGCTTTCTTT
CSVGTGGFTTEAFF
>.|TRBJ2-1|TRBV19|TRBD2|17
TGTGCCAGTAGTATAGGGCTTGCGGGAGGGTACTACAATGAGCAGTTCTTC
CASSIGLAGGYYNEQFF